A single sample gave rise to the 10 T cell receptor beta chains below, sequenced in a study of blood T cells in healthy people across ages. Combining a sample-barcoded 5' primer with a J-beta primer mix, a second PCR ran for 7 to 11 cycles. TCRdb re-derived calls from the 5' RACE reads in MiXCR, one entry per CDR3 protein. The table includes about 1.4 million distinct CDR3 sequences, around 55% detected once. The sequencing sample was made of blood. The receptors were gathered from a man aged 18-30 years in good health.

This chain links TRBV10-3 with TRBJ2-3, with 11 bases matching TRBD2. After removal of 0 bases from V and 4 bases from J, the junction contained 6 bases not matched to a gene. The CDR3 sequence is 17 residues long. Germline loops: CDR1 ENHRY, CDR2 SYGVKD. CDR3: CAISESKLAGVSDTQYF. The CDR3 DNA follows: TGTGCCATCAGTGAGTCCAAACTAGCGGGAGTCTCAGATACGCAGTATTTT.

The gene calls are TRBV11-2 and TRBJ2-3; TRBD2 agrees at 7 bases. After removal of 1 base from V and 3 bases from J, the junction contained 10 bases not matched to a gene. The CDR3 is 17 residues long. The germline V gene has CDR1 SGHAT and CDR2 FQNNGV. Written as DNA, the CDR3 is TGTGCCAGCAGCTTAGGGGGAGCGGGATGGTCGACAGATACGCAGTATTTT. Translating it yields CASSLGGAGWSTDTQYF.

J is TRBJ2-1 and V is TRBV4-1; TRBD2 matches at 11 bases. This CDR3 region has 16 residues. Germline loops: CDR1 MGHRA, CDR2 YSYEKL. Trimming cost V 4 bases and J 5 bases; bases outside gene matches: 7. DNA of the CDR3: TGCGCCAGCAGCCTACCACCGGGACTAGCGGACAATGAGCAGTTCTTC. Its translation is CASSLPPGLADNEQFF.

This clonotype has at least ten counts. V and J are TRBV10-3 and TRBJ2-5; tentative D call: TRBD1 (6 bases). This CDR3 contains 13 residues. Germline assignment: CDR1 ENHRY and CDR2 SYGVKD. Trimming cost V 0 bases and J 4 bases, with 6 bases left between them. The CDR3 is CAISESGGETQYF. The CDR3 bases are TGTGCCATCAGTGAGTCAGGGGGAGAGACCCAGTACTTC.

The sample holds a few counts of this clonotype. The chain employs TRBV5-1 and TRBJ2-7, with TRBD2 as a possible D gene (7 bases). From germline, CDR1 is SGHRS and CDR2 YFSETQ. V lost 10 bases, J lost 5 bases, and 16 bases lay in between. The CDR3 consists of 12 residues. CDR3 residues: CACGGGGHEQYF. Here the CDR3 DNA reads TGCGCCTGCGGCGGCGGGGGCCACGAGCAGTACTTC.

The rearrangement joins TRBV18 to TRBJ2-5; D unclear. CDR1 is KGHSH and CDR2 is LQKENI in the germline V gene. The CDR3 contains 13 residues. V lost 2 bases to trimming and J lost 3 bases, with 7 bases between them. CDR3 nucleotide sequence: TGTGCCAGCTCACCAAGTGAGGAAGAGACCCAGTACTTC. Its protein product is CASSPSEEETQYF. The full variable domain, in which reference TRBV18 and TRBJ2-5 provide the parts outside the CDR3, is NAGVMQNPRHLVRRRGQEARLRCSPMKGHSHVYWYRQLPEEGLKFMVYLQKENIIDESGMPKERFSAEFPKEGPSILRIQQVVRGDSAAYFCASSPSEEETQYFGPGTRLLVL.

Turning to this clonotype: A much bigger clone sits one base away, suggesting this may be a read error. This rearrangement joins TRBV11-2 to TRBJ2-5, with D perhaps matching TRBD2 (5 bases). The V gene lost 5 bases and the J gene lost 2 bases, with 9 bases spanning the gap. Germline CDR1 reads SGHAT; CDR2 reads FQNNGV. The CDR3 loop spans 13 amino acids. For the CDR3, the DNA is TGTGCCAGCAGCGTACAGCGGCAAGAGACCCAGTACTTC. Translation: CASSVQRQETQYF.

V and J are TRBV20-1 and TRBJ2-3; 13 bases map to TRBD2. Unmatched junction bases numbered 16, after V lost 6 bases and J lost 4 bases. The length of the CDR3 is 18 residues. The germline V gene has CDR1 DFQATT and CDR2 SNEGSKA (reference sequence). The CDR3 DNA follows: TGCAGTGCCCGCATACCCGGACTAGCGGGAGCCCTGCCAGATACGCAGTATTTT. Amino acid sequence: CSARIPGLAGALPDTQYF.

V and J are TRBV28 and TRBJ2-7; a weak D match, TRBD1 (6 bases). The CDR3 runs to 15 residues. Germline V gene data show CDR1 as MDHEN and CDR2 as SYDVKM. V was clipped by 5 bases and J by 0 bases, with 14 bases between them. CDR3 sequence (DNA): TGTGCCAGCAGTCTAAACCGGGACAACTCCTACGAGCAGTACTTC. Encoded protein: CASSLNRDNSYEQYF.

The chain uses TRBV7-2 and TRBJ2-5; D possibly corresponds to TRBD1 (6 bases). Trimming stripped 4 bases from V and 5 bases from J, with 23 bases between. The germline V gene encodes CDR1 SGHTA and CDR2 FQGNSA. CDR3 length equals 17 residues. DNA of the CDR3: TGTGCCAGCAGCTCTTATCCGGGACAAAAGAGCCCGGAGACCCAGTACTTC. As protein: CASSSYPGQKSPETQYF.